This T cell receptor (beta chain) was captured in a study of post-analysis software for immune sequencing data (dated by TCRdb to the mid-2010s). Broadly, across the study: The recorded disease courses included relapsing-remitting, secondary progressive and progressive-relapsing multiple sclerosis, and some patients had no subtype annotation. Patient repertoires were compared against roughly 10 previously published healthy control repertoires from donors aged about 6 to 26 years. A subset of samples was prepared in parallel using single-end sample barcoding, then pooled and co-amplified after Illumina adapter ligation.

Details on this clonotype: Its cognate antigen has yet to be identified. It has no much larger one-base neighbor in the sample; base qualities were not kept.

To demonstrate the VDJtools post-analysis software, TCR beta repertoires were profiled from the peripheral blood of 13 young patients with multiple sclerosis. The patients with multiple sclerosis were children and adolescents between roughly 6 and 17 years of age. Study-wide conclusions, independent of this receptor: Several TRBV segments, including TRBV5-6, TRBV5-1 and TRBV20-1, were significantly more frequent in patients than controls. Direct clustering with F measure revealed strong co-clustering of samples prepared in the same batch, which led to a batch-effect correction. Compared with controls, multiple sclerosis patients had significantly lower normalized Chao1 diversity, a finding suggesting substantial peripheral T-cell clonal expansion. The multiple sclerosis patient group was slightly younger than the control group.

Library preparation used PCR. Sequencing relied on an Illumina HiSeq 2500. To reduce PCR and sequencing biases, unique molecular identifiers were incorporated into the TCR beta cDNA libraries. Every 1 to 10 million input T cells yielded about 500,000 cDNA molecules, meaning each molecule approximated one T cell. The same protocol used for the earlier healthy control dataset was applied to prepare and sequence the patient libraries. Samples belonging to the same batch were prepared together, multiplexed and sequenced on a shared HiSeq lane. Under the source paper's analysis protocol: MIGEC handled the raw barcoded reads, throwing out single-read molecular identifier groups before consensus assembly and CDR3 extraction. VDJtools was used for post-analysis of the clonotype tables, with diversity normalized by down-sampling every dataset to the smallest sample size. Repertoire overlap clustering matched CDR3 amino acid but not nucleotide sequences to correct batch-related cross-sample contamination. The public sequencing data were trimmed at Q25 with fastp and processed into clonotypes with MiXCR by TCRdb, which kept only in-frame beta chains. Rows with a matching CDR3 protein are joined into one entry that keeps the most common DNA and genes. These V and J calls rely on TCRdb rather than the paper's analysis. For this sample there are roughly 670,000 distinct CDR3 sequences; approximately 60% appear just once. The ten top clones hold around 11% of the sample.

The germline V gene sets CDR1 to SNHLY and CDR2 to FYNNEI. Including the terminal cysteine and phenylalanine, the CDR3 comprises 12 residues. Here the CDR3 DNA is all that survives: 36 bases in frame from base 1. V lost 11 bases and J lost 5 bases; the stretch between them is 16 bases long. The sequence was collected from a girl aged 2 to 10 with multiple sclerosis. The V and J segments used are TRBV2 and TRBJ2-7; a tentative D call is TRBD1 (6 bases match). The sample was blood. The nucleotide sequence is given as TGTGCCGGTGGGGGCAGGGAGAACGAGCAGTACTTC. It translates to CAGGGRENEQYF.